The clone carrying this T cell receptor beta chain turned up a few times. Its matching antigen is unknown. Trimming left V 6 bases short and J 7 bases short, with 8 bases between. The CDR3 spans 11 residues. Germline V gene data show CDR1 as SGHRS and CDR2 as YFSETQ. Each donor had around 9.2 milliliters of peripheral blood drawn. These data come from a study of blood T cells in healthy people across ages. Findings and limits, study-wide: Per million T cells, the diversity of TCR beta decreased roughly linearly as age advanced.

The use of a sample-barcoded 5' primer and a J-beta primer mix characterized a second PCR of roughly 7 to 12 cycles. At least 2.5 million CDR3-containing paired-end reads were obtained per sample. MiXCR was run by TCRdb on the 5' RACE reads, yielding one entry per CDR3 protein. The table lists roughly 680,000 distinct CDR3 sequences, around 21% of them singletons. The rearrangement joins TRBV5-1 to TRBJ2-1; either TRBD1 or TRBD2 may supply D (5 bases each). The sequenced material came from blood. The sequence came from a man aged 70 or older in good health. DNA for the CDR3: TGCGCCAGCATTGAGGGGAATGAGCAGTTCTTC. It specifies CASIEGNEQFF.